Shown below are 21 T cell receptor beta chains from a single sample sequenced in a study of blood T cell repertoires in COVID-19. Some clones are missing from TCRdb's copy, which holds only in-frame ones; the method was immunoSEQ multiplex PCR. The table shows approximately 310,000 clones, with roughly 85% occurring only once. Sequenced input: PBMCs or T cells enriched from blood (not recorded which). The origin of the receptors is a woman between 25 and 40 years old who had been exposed to COVID-19.

The genes are TRBV15 and TRBJ2-4, with 7 bases lining up with TRBD1. This CDR3 contains 18 residues. Germline CDR1 is LNHNV and CDR2 is YYDKDF (reference sequence). Trimming cost V 0 bases and J 0 bases; bases outside gene matches: 8. The CDR3 region is CATSREKGALLAKNIQYF. The CDR3 DNA sequence: TGTGCCACCAGCAGAGAAAAGGGGGCTTTATTAGCCAAAAACATTCAGTACTTC.

The rearrangement uses TRBV5-1 and TRBJ1-2, with 7 bases identical to TRBD1. CDR1 is SGHRS and CDR2 is YFSETQ in the germline V gene. V lost 4 bases to trimming and J lost 5 bases; unmatched junction nucleotides: 5. This CDR3 is 13 amino acids long. CDR3 sequence (DNA): TGCGCCAGCAGCAGGGACAGCCAATATGGCTACACCTTC. This translates into CASSRDSQYGYTF. Filled out from reference TRBV5-1 and TRBJ1-2, the complete variable domain reads KAGVTQTPRYLIKTRGQQVTLSCSPISGHRSVSWYQQTPGQGLQFLFEYFSETQRNKGNFPGRFSGRQFSNSRSEMNVSTLELGDSALYLCASSRDSQYGYTFGSGTRLTVV.

The rearrangement uses TRBV4-2 and TRBJ1-6, with 10 positions matching TRBD1. The CDR3 length is 15 residues. CDR1 is LGHNA and CDR2 is YNFKEQ in the germline V gene. Trimming removed 4 bases from V and 7 bases from J; junction bases left unmatched: 4. CDR3 protein: CASSRGDRGNSPLHF. The CDR3 nucleotides are TGTGCCAGCAGCCGGGGGGACAGGGGAAATTCACCCCTCCACTTT.

This clone has just a few counts. This sequence joins TRBV6-2 or TRBV6-3 and TRBJ1-6, with 8 bases lining up with TRBD1. This CDR3 is 16 amino acids long. The V segment lost 5 bases and the J segment 7 bases; nucleotides outside the gene matches: 10. Germline CDR1 and CDR2: MNHEY and SVGEGT. The CDR3 region is CASSQRTGLGNSPLHF. CDR3 coding DNA: TGTGCCAGCAGTCAAAGGACAGGGTTGGGGAATTCACCCCTCCACTTT.

The rearrangement links TRBV5-1 to TRBJ2-1; TRBD2 matches 11 bases. Germline-derived CDR1 and CDR2 are SGHRS and YFSETQ. CDR3 length: 17 residues. After removal of 4 bases from V and 2 bases from J, the junction contained 8 bases not matched to a gene. The CDR3 nucleotides are TGCGCCAGCAGCATGTCTTCTAGCGGGAGGACCTACAATGAGCAGTTCTTC. Translation gives CASSMSSSGRTYNEQFF.

This chain uses TRBV5-6 with TRBJ1-5; D gene ambiguous. The germline CDR1 and CDR2 sequences are SGHDT and YYEEEE. V shed 5 bases and J shed 5 bases, with 14 bases lying between them. This CDR3 region has 14 residues. The CDR3 loop is CASSRAQEDQPQHF. CDR3 DNA: TGTGCCAGCAGTCGGGCTCAGGAGGATCAGCCCCAGCATTTT.

The chain links TRBV2 to TRBJ2-7; TRBD1 matches at 8 bases. From germline, CDR1 is SNHLY and CDR2 FYNNEI. The junction had 9 bases not matched to a gene; V was cut back by 4 bases and J by 4 bases. The CDR3 totals 15 residues. CDR3 loop: CASSVFGQGQYEQYF. DNA for the CDR3: TGTGCCAGCAGTGTTTTTGGACAGGGTCAGTACGAGCAGTACTTC.

The rearrangement uses TRBV9 and TRBJ2-5; possibly TRBD1 for D (5 bases). CDR3 size: 15 residues. Trimming took off 0 bases at V and 4 bases at J, with 13 bases between the two ends. CDR1 and CDR2 (germline): SGDLS, YYNGEE. The CDR3 region has the DNA TGTGCCAGCAGCGTAGGTGGCAGGGAAGGAGAGACCCAGTACTTC. Its translation is CASSVGGREGETQYF. Drawing the rest from reference TRBV9 and TRBJ2-5, the complete variable domain is DSGVTQTPKHLITATGQRVTLRCSPRSGDLSVYWYQQSLDQGLQFLIQYYNGEERAKGNILERFSAQQFPDLHSELNLSSLELGDSALYFCASSVGGREGETQYFGPGTRLLVL.

V and J are TRBV6-5 and TRBJ1-2; 7 bases map to TRBD1. Germline CDR1 and CDR2: MNHEY and SVGAGI. V lost 6 bases, J lost 0 bases, and 4 bases stayed unmatched. This CDR3 has 14 amino acids. The CDR3 loop reads CASRRGRTNYGYTF. The CDR3 bases are TGTGCCAGCAGGAGGGGGCGGACTAACTATGGCTACACCTTC.

The V gene is TRBV5-5, the J gene TRBJ2-7; unclear D gene. Germline V lookup: CDR1 SGHKS, CDR2 YYEKEE (reference sequence). This CDR3 has 15 amino acids. V was shortened by 1 base and J by 2 bases, with 13 bases between the two germline ends. CDR3 amino acids: CASSLSMARTYEQYF. CDR3 in DNA: TGTGCCAGCAGCTTGTCTATGGCTAGAACCTACGAGCAGTACTTC. The entire variable domain, with the rest obtained from reference TRBV5-5 and TRBJ2-7, is as follows: DAGVTQSPTHLIKTRGQQVTLRCSPISGHKSVSWYQQVLGQGPQFIFQYYEKEERGRGNFPDRFSARQFPNYSSELNVNALLLGDSALYLCASSLSMARTYEQYFGPGTRLTVT.

This chain connects TRBV27 to TRBJ2-3, with D hard to call. CDR3 length equals 11 residues. Germline V lookup: CDR1 MNHEY, CDR2 SMNVEV (reference sequence). V lost 7 bases to trimming and J lost 5 bases, with 7 bases between them. CDR3 DNA sequence: TGTGCCAGCAATCGCGGAGATACGCAGTATTTT. Its protein is CASNRGDTQYF.

The chain recombines TRBV19 with TRBJ1-1; 7 nucleotides agree with TRBD1. J gave up 1 base and V 3 bases, and 8 bases lay outside the gene matches. CDR1 LNHDA and CDR2 SQIVND come from the germline V gene (reference sequence). The CDR3 covers 16 residues. The CDR3: CASSILTGAANTEAFF. In DNA form, the CDR3 reads TGTGCCAGTAGTATTTTAACAGGGGCCGCGAACACTGAAGCTTTCTTT.

The chain carries TRBV11-3 and TRBJ2-1; D call uncertain. The CDR3 covers 13 residues. Germline V gives CDR1 SGHNT, CDR2 YENEEA. V gave up 2 bases and J gave up 8 bases, with 10 bases separating them. The CDR3 is CASSLPPGDEQFF. The CDR3 coding sequence is TGTGCCAGCAGCTTACCTCCTGGAGATGAGCAGTTCTTC.

This clone has a handful of counts. The chain combines TRBV7-2 with TRBJ2-5, with TRBD2 identical over 12 bases. V shed 6 bases, J shed 5 bases, and the junction held 4 bases outside the gene matches. The CDR3 is 14 residues long. Germline V gene lookup returns CDR1 SGHTA and CDR2 FQGNSA. CDR3 amino acids: CASSWTSGVETQYF. CDR3 nucleotide sequence: TGTGCCAGCAGTTGGACTAGCGGGGTTGAGACCCAGTACTTC. Full variable domain (missing parts from reference TRBV7-2 and TRBJ2-5): GAGVSQSPSNKVTEKGKDVELRCDPISGHTALYWYRQSLGQGLEFLIYFQGNSAPDKSGLPSDRFSAERTGGSVSTLTIQRTQQEDSAVYLCASSWTSGVETQYFGPGTRLLVL.

The gene calls are TRBV28 and TRBJ2-1; TRBD2 aligns across 7 bases. CDR3 length: 16 amino acids. The junction had 11 bases not matched to a gene; V was cut back by 3 bases and J by 6 bases. Per the germline V gene, CDR1 is MDHEN and CDR2 is SYDVKM. CDR3 residues: CASSFLVSSGTNEQFF. The CDR3 bases are TGTGCCAGCAGTTTCCTTGTCTCCAGCGGGACCAATGAGCAGTTCTTC.

V gene TRBV10-3 combines with J gene TRBJ2-2, with D possibly TRBD2 on 5 matching bases. V lost 5 bases, J lost 0 bases, and 10 bases lay in between. The CDR3 totals 15 residues. Germline V gene lookup returns CDR1 ENHRY and CDR2 SYGVKD. This chain's CDR3 is CAISSAVTNTGELFF. The CDR3 DNA sequence: TGTGCCATCAGTTCAGCGGTCACGAACACCGGGGAGCTGTTTTTT.

This clone was picked up a small number of times. The V gene is TRBV5-1, the J gene TRBJ1-2; 10 positions agree with TRBD1. Germline lookup yields CDR1 SGHRS and CDR2 YFSETQ. V shed 4 bases, J shed 2 bases, and the junction held 5 bases outside the gene matches. The CDR3 loop spans 15 amino acids. Here the CDR3 reads CASSRDRGLNYGYTF. The CDR3 DNA reads as TGCGCCAGCAGCCGAGACAGGGGGCTAAACTATGGCTACACCTTC.

The chain has TRBV28 and TRBJ2-1; unclear D gene. The CDR3 extends over 14 amino acids. V lost 7 bases and J 0 bases, leaving 10 bases between the germline ends. The germline V gene encodes CDR1 MDHEN and CDR2 SYDVKM. In nucleotides, the CDR3 is TGTGCCAGCACTTCAGGTTCCTCCTACAATGAGCAGTTCTTC. Protein product: CASTSGSSYNEQFF.

The J gene is TRBJ1-1, the V gene TRBV4-2; a possible D gene is TRBD1 (6 bases). The germline V and J ends were trimmed by 2 bases and 0 bases, with 10 bases remaining between them. The germline gives CDR1 LGHNA, CDR2 YNFKEQ. The CDR3 has 15 residues. CDR3 residues: CASSQPGELNTEAFF. CDR3 sequence (DNA): TGTGCCAGCAGCCAACCAGGGGAATTGAACACTGAAGCTTTCTTT.

CDR3 amino acids: CASSYTAGEQYF. CDR3 sequence (DNA): TGTGCCAGCAGTTACACAGCGGGCGAGCAGTACTTC. V is TRBV6-5 and J is TRBJ2-7, with a possible D match to TRBD2 (6 bases). The germline V gene has CDR1 MNHEY and CDR2 SVGAGI. This CDR3 has 12 amino acids. V gave up 2 bases and J gave up 6 bases, with 8 bases separating them.

The rearrangement uses TRBV28 and TRBJ2-7; the D gene is possibly TRBD2 (5 bases). Per germline, CDR1 MDHEN and CDR2 SYDVKM. The V gene lost 10 bases and the J gene lost 2 bases, with 18 bases spanning the gap. The CDR3 is made up of 14 amino acids. The DNA for the CDR3 is TGTGCCACCTACAGCCGGGATCCCCCCTACGAGCAGTACTTC. Translated: CATYSRDPPYEQYF.